The rows below give T cell receptor beta chains drawn from one sample of a study of shared clonotypes between healthy human individuals. The assay was immunoSEQ multiplex PCR, and TCRdb's table has in-frame clones only and misses some. Among 1.6 million or so clones listed, 98% were seen once. Sequenced sample: naive CD4+ T cells sorted from blood. Receptors originate from a man aged 25-45 years in good health. CDR3s include the opening cysteine and the closing phenylalanine or tryptophan. The D gene is left open where the match is weak. Expanded clones get a size class; other rows say once, few or many, or leave the size out.

14	TRBV7-2	.	TRBD2	TRBJ2-7	TGTGCCAGCAGCTCCCAGCGGGAGGGGTACGAGCAGTACTTC	CASSSQREGYEQYF
14	TRBV29-1	.	.	TRBJ2-3	TGCAGCGTTGAAGGGGGGGCTCGCACAGATACGCAGTATTTT	CSVEGGARTDTQYF
16	TRBV5-1	.	.	TRBJ1-4	TGCGCCAGCAGCCTGTATCGCGGGGGGACTAATGAAAAACTGTTTTTT	CASSLYRGGTNEKLFF
11	TRBV7-2	few	.	TRBJ2-5	TGTGCCAGCAGCTCGCAAGAGACCCAGTACTTC	CASSSQETQYF
16	TRBV15	.	TRBD1	TRBJ1-2	TGTGCCACCAGCAGAGACCGGACAGGGGCTAACTATGGCTACACCTTC	CATSRDRTGANYGYTF
13	TRBV5-1	.	.	TRBJ2-2	TGCGCCAGCAGGCTCGGAAACACCGGGGAGCTGTTTTTT	CASRLGNTGELFF
20	TRBV28	.	.	TRBJ1-5	TGTGCCAGCAGTCTAAGTAGTGGTTGGCGAGAACGGACCAGCAATCAGCCCCAGCATTTT	CASSLSSGWRERTSNQPQHF
15	TRBV5-5	.	.	TRBJ2-7	TGTGCCAGCAGCTTGGGGCTCACAGAGTCCTACGAGCAGTACTTC	CASSLGLTESYEQYF
16	TRBV11-3	.	TRBD2	TRBJ2-5	TGTGCCAGCAGCTTAAAATTAGCGGGCGCCTTAGAGACCCAGTACTTC	CASSLKLAGALETQYF
16	TRBV28	.	.	TRBJ2-7	TGTGCCAGCAGAACTGACAGGGTTTGGCGGGAGGTCGAGCAGTACTTC	CASRTDRVWREVEQYF
13	TRBV15	.	.	TRBJ1-1	TGTGCCACCAGCAGAGATCGCCGGGCAGCAGCTTTCTTT	CATSRDRRAAAFF
15	TRBV28	.	TRBD2	TRBJ2-1	TGTGCCAGCAGTTCCGTCGGACTAGCCCTCAATGAGCAGTTCTTC	CASSSVGLALNEQFF
14	TRBV7-9	.	.	TRBJ1-1	TGTGCCAGCAGCTTACTGGGGATGAACACTGAAGCTTTCTTT	CASSLLGMNTEAFF
13	TRBV5-1	.	.	TRBJ2-1	TGCGCCAGCAGCTTGGATTTATTTAATGAGCAGTTCTTC	CASSLDLFNEQFF
13	TRBV5-1	.	TRBD1	TRBJ2-7	TGCGCCAGCAGCACCGGGACAGGTGGCGAGCAGTACTTC	CASSTGTGGEQYF
15	TRBV9	.	TRBD1	TRBJ2-5	TGTGCCAGCAGCGAAGGACCACAGGGGTGGGAGACCCAGTACTTC	CASSEGPQGWETQYF
17	TRBV10-3	.	.	TRBJ1-3	TGTGCCATCAGTAAGACCGGGACGGCTCACTCTGGAAACACCATATATTTT	CAISKTGTAHSGNTIYF
15	TRBV11-3	.	.	TRBJ2-2	TGTGCCAGCAGCCCTAGGTTGGGGGGCACCGGGGAGCTGTTTTTT	CASSPRLGGTGELFF
15	TRBV5-1	.	TRBD1	TRBJ2-7	TGCGCCAGCAGCCAAGAGACAGGGCGACCAGGAAAGCAGTACTTC	CASSQETGRPGKQYF
16	TRBV19	.	.	TRBJ1-1	TGTGCCAGTAGTATAGTCACGGCAGGGGCGAACACTGAAGCTTTCTTT	CASSIVTAGANTEAFF
13	TRBV18	once	.	TRBJ2-2	TGTGCCAGCTCACCACCGACAGACGGGGAGCTGTTTTTT	CASSPPTDGELFF
11	TRBV30	.	.	TRBJ1-2	TGTGCCTGGAGTGCCCCCAGGGGCTACACCTTC	CAWSAPRGYTF
14	TRBV10-3	.	.	TRBJ1-1	TGTGCCATCAGTGGTGGGGTCCGTGACACTGAAGCTTTCTTT	CAISGGVRDTEAFF
15	TRBV7-2	.	.	TRBJ1-5	TGTGCCAGCAGCTTAGCGTTTGGGGGCGATCAGCCCCAGCATTTT	CASSLAFGGDQPQHF
14	TRBV7-9	.	.	TRBJ2-5	TGTGCCAGCAGCTCGACAGTATACCAAGAGACCCAGTACTTC	CASSSTVYQETQYF
12	TRBV28	once	.	TRBJ1-5	TGTGCCTCCCTCGACAGAAGGCAGCCCCAGCATTTT	CASLDRRQPQHF
16	TRBV5-5	.	.	TRBJ2-4	TGTGCCAGCAGCCAGCAAATGGTCGGGGCCAAAAACATTCAGTACTTC	CASSQQMVGAKNIQYF
15	TRBV12-2	once	.	TRBJ1-1	TGTGCAAGTCGACCCGCCCTCAGGGGCGACACTGAAGCTTTCTTT	CASRPALRGDTEAFF
15	TRBV5-5	.	.	TRBJ1-4	TGTGCCAGCAGCTTGTCTAATCCCTTATTTGCTAAACTGTTTTTT	CASSLSNPLFAKLFF
14	TRBV5-1	.	.	TRBJ2-1	TGCGCCAGCAGCTTGGATAGTTCGCGGAGGGAGCAGTTCTTC	CASSLDSSRREQFF
12	TRBV10-1	.	.	TRBJ2-3	TGCGCCAGCAGTGGGGGTACAGATACGCAGTATTTT	CASSGGTDTQYF
16	TRBV6-5	.	.	TRBJ2-5	TGTGCCAGCAGTCACTATCCACAGGGTAACCAAGAGACCCAGTACTTC	CASSHYPQGNQETQYF
15	TRBV29-1	.	TRBD1	TRBJ2-7	TGCAGCGCTGAGAAGGGGACAGGGGTCTCCTACGAGCAGTACTTC	CSAEKGTGVSYEQYF
14	TRBV6-1	.	.	TRBJ2-2	TGTGCCAGCAGTGAATTGATGGGACCCGGGGAGCTGTTTTTT	CASSELMGPGELFF
17	TRBV18	.	TRBD2	TRBJ2-3	TGTGCCAGCTCACCCGCCACGGGCGGGAGCTTCCCAGATACGCAGTATTTT	CASSPATGGSFPDTQYF
14	TRBV7-2	once	.	TRBJ1-2	TGTGCCAGCAGCTACCAACGACACGTTAGTGGCTACACCTTC	CASSYQRHVSGYTF
12	TRBV30	.	TRBD1	TRBJ1-4	TGTGCCTGCCAGGGGGGCAATGAAAAACTGTTTTTT	CACQGGNEKLFF
16	TRBV5-1	.	.	TRBJ1-3	TGCGCCAGCAGCTTGGAAGCCCAAGACTCTGGAAACACCATATATTTT	CASSLEAQDSGNTIYF
14	TRBV15	.	.	TRBJ2-1	TGTGCCACCAGCAGAGTTAGTCAGGGGAATGAGCAGTTCTTC	CATSRVSQGNEQFF
16	TRBV5-5	.	.	TRBJ1-5	TGTGCCAGCAGCCCCTGGGGGCGTTCTGTTTTTCAGCCCCAGCATTTT	CASSPWGRSVFQPQHF
13	TRBV21-1	.	.	TRBJ2-3	TGTGCCAGCCGGGACAGGCCTAATCATACGCAGTATTTT	CASRDRPNHTQYF
15	TRBV5-8	.	TRBD1	TRBJ1-5	TGTGCCAGCAGCGCCGGGACAGATAGCAATCAGCCCCAGCATTTT	CASSAGTDSNQPQHF
15	TRBV7-6	.	.	TRBJ1-5	TGTGCCAGCAGCTTAGGAGGGACAATTAATCAGCCCCAGCATTTT	CASSLGGTINQPQHF
14	TRBV9	.	.	TRBJ2-1	TGTGCCAGCAGCCGGGACATTTCTGTCAATGAGCAGTTCTTC	CASSRDISVNEQFF
15	TRBV11-2	.	.	TRBJ2-7	TGTGCCAGCAGCTTCTGGGAGGCTTTTTCCTACGAGCAGTACTTC	CASSFWEAFSYEQYF
14	TRBV7-9	once	.	TRBJ1-5	TGTGCCAGCAGCTACACGGACGGCAATCAGCCCCAGCATTTT	CASSYTDGNQPQHF
15	TRBV18	.	TRBD1	TRBJ1-1	TGTGCCAGCTCACCACTTGACCCGGGACAGGGTGAAGCTTTCTTT	CASSPLDPGQGEAFF
14	TRBV5-6	.	TRBD2	TRBJ2-3	TGTGCCAGCAGCAAAAACGGGGGGACAGATACGCAGTATTTT	CASSKNGGTDTQYF
14	TRBV5-1	.	.	TRBJ1-1	TGCGCCAGCAGCAGCTTAGGAGGGGAGGCTGAAGCTTTCTTT	CASSSLGGEAEAFF
10	TRBV20-1	once	.	TRBJ1-1	TGCAGTGCTAGATTCCTCGACTCTTTCTTT	CSARFLDSFF
12	TRBV28	.	.	TRBJ2-3	TGTGCCAGCAGTATACCCACAGATACGCAGTATTTT	CASSIPTDTQYF
11	TRBV20-1	.	.	TRBJ2-7	TGCAGTGCCCGGTCTTTCGATGAGCAGTACTTC	CSARSFDEQYF
15	TRBV5-1	.	.	TRBJ2-2	TGCGCCAGCAGCCCAGGGGCCGGGCCGGGCGGGGAGCTGTTTTTT	CASSPGAGPGGELFF
12	TRBV18	.	.	TRBJ2-5	TGTGCCAGCTCACCAAAATATGAGACCCAGTACTTC	CASSPKYETQYF
15	TRBV28	.	TRBD2	TRBJ2-7	TGTGCCAGCAGTGGGGGGACTAGCGGATCCTACGAGCAGTACTTC	CASSGGTSGSYEQYF
15	TRBV18	.	.	TRBJ1-4	TGTGCCAGCTCACCAGGGCCAGGGGATAATGAAAAACTGTTTTTT	CASSPGPGDNEKLFF
15	TRBV9	.	TRBD2	TRBJ2-1	TGTGCCAGCAGCGTGTCCGGGACTAGCGGGAGTGAGCAGTTCTTC	CASSVSGTSGSEQFF
14	TRBV6-1	once	.	TRBJ2-7	TGTGCCAGCAGAACCCGGACCCTCGACTACGAGCAGTACTTC	CASRTRTLDYEQYF
11	TRBV28	.	.	TRBJ2-7	TGTGCCAGCAGGTCAGCCCACGAGCAGTACTTC	CASRSAHEQYF